A selection of T cell receptor beta chains follows, all from one sample in a study of OX40 agonist ivuxolimab in advanced cancers. Using immunoSEQ multiplex PCR, the repertoire was profiled, and TCRdb retains in-frame clones only, with some absent. The sample has about 35,000 clones, roughly 80% seen once. The sample was CD4+ or CD8+ T cells sorted from blood, taken in a trial of the OX40 agonist ivuxolimab. Source of these receptors: an adult with an advanced solid tumor such as melanoma, head and neck, liver or kidney cancer. Each CDR3 is given with its conserved first and last residue. Each record gives: J gene, clone size, V gene, CDR3 length, D gene, CDR3 DNA, CDR3 protein. A D gene is named only where the DNA matches it firmly. Expanded clones get a size class; other rows say once, few or many, or leave the size out.

>TRBJ1-2|.|TRBV11-2|15|TRBD1
TGTGCCAGCAGCTTAAATTCTCGGGACAGCGATGGCTACACCTTC
CASSLNSRDSDGYTF
>TRBJ1-2|.|TRBV5-8|14|TRBD1
TGTGCCAGCAGCCGGACAGGGGGAGCCTATGGCTACACCTTC
CASSRTGGAYGYTF
>TRBJ1-1|.|TRBV6-4|12|.
TGTGCCAGCAGTGATAACACAGGGGAAGCTTTCTTT
CASSDNTGEAFF
>TRBJ2-2|few|TRBV27|12|.
TGTGCCAGCAGTTCATCCGTCGGGGAGCTGTTTTTT
CASSSSVGELFF
>TRBJ2-2|.|TRBV19|15|.
TGTGCCAGTAGTCCGGTCCCGGGGAACACCGGGGAGCTGTTTTTT
CASSPVPGNTGELFF
>TRBJ2-7|.|TRBV4-1|18|.
TGCGCCAGCAGCCAAGAAGTTCCCTCCGGTGGGAGTTCCTACGAGCAGTACTTC
CASSQEVPSGGSSYEQYF
>TRBJ2-7|.|TRBV29-1|11|.
TGCAGCGTTGCCTTTAGCCGCGAGCAGTACTTC
CSVAFSREQYF
>TRBJ2-1|.|TRBV4-1|13|.
TGCGCCAGCAGCCCGGCGGGATACAATGAGCAGTTCTTC
CASSPAGYNEQFF
>TRBJ1-5|.|TRBV4-1|14|.
TGCGCCAGCAGCCAAGTGGGGGGTAATCAGCCCCAGCATTTT
CASSQVGGNQPQHF
>TRBJ2-3|.|TRBV27|15|.
TGTGCCAGCAGTTGGGGGGCAGCTAGCACAGATACGCAGTATTTT
CASSWGAASTDTQYF
>TRBJ2-7|.|TRBV5-4|15|.
TGTGCCAGCAGCGTACCAGGGACAACTCCCTACGAGCAGTACTTC
CASSVPGTTPYEQYF
>TRBJ2-7|.|TRBV27|14|TRBD1
TGTGCCAGCAGTCAGGGGGCCGAATACTACGAGCAGTACTTC
CASSQGAEYYEQYF
>TRBJ2-3|.|TRBV10-2|13|TRBD2
TGCGCCAGGGAGCGGGGACTAATTGATACGCAGTATTTT
CARERGLIDTQYF
>TRBJ2-7|.|TRBV5-8|15|.
TGTGCCAGCAGCTTGGCCAGGTTACTAACCTACGAGCAGTACTTC
CASSLARLLTYEQYF
>TRBJ2-2|.|TRBV7-3|15|.
TGTGCCAGCAGCTTTCTGGACGGAGACACCGGGGAGCTGTTTTTT
CASSFLDGDTGELFF
>TRBJ1-4|.|TRBV27|18|.
TGTGCCAGCAGTTTATCACCCTGGGATCCGTCAACTAATGAAAAACTGTTTTTT
CASSLSPWDPSTNEKLFF
>TRBJ1-1|.|TRBV7-9|12|.
TGTGCCGCGAGAGGAGGATACACTGAAGCTTTCTTT
CAARGGYTEAFF
>TRBJ2-3|.|TRBV25-1|11|.
TGTGCCAGCACAGGTACAGATACGCAGTATTTT
CASTGTDTQYF
>TRBJ1-2|.|TRBV12-5|15|.
TGTGCTAGTGGTTTCGACTTACAGGGTTATCATGGCTACACCTTC
CASGFDLQGYHGYTF
>TRBJ2-7|once|TRBV6-5|16|TRBD2
TGTGCCAGCAGTTACGGGGAGCGGGAGAACTCCTACGAGCAGTACTTC
CASSYGERENSYEQYF
>TRBJ1-1|once|TRBV7-9|14|.
TGTGCCAGCAGCTTGGCCGGGGAGAACACTGAAGCTTTCTTT
CASSLAGENTEAFF
>TRBJ2-7|medium-sized|TRBV27|14|TRBD1
TGTGCCAGCAGTCCATGGACAGGGTCCTACGAGCAGTACTTC
CASSPWTGSYEQYF
>TRBJ2-6|.|TRBV4-1|20|.
TGCGCCAGCAGCCAAGATCCAGAGGCAGGAGCCTATTCTGGGGCCAACGTCCTGACTTTC
CASSQDPEAGAYSGANVLTF
>TRBJ2-7|.|TRBV4-1|15|TRBD1
TGCGCCAGCAGCCGCACAGCCGGGACAGGGGGCGAGCAGTACTTC
CASSRTAGTGGEQYF
>TRBJ2-3|.|TRBV10-2|16|TRBD1
TGCGCCAGCAGTGAGTCGGAAAGGGGGCACCAAGATACGCAGTATTTT
CASSESERGHQDTQYF
>TRBJ2-7|.|TRBV11-2|15|TRBD2
TGTGCCAGCACCATCCCCACTAGCGGGATGGACGAGCAGTACTTC
CASTIPTSGMDEQYF
>TRBJ2-5|once|TRBV7-9|15|TRBD1
TGTGCCAGCAGCTTTCGACAGGGGGCAAGGGAGACCCAGTACTTC
CASSFRQGARETQYF
>TRBJ2-3|.|TRBV7-8|15|TRBD2
TGTGCCAGCAGCCGCACTAGCGGGGGAACAGATACGCAGTATTTT
CASSRTSGGTDTQYF
>TRBJ2-7|.|TRBV28|14|.
TGTGCCAGTGGGCGGCAGTCATTTTCCTACGAGCAGTACTTC
CASGRQSFSYEQYF